Shown below are 10 T cell receptor beta chains from a single sample sequenced in a study of T cells in localized non-small cell lung cancer. Clones were read by immunoSEQ multiplex PCR, and TCRdb kept only the in-frame ones, dropping some. Of 45,000 to 55,000 clones listed, 75% to 90% are singletons. The input for sequencing was peripheral blood, taken before any cancer treatment. The receptors here all came from a male donor aged 60 or over with stage III squamous cell lung carcinoma.

The CDR3 is CASSLRTSGTDTQYF. The CDR3 DNA follows: TGTGCCAGCAGCTTGAGGACTAGCGGGACAGATACGCAGTATTTT. The chain uses TRBV5-6 and TRBJ2-3; 11 nucleotides agree with TRBD2. Germline loops: CDR1 SGHDT, CDR2 YYEEEE. The V and J ends lost 1 base and 3 bases, in that order; junction bases with no gene match: 1. This CDR3 region has 15 residues.

V and J are TRBV4-2 and TRBJ2-1, with 8 nucleotides matching TRBD2. Germline CDR1 reads LGHNA; CDR2 reads YNFKEQ. Trimming cost V 4 bases and J 2 bases; bases outside gene matches: 13. This CDR3 is built from 18 residues. The DNA for the CDR3 is TGTGCCAGCAGCCCGGGGGGGGCGACCGGGGGCCCCTACAATGAGCAGTTCTTC. The encoded protein is CASSPGGATGGPYNEQFF.

The V and J genes are TRBV15 and TRBJ2-7; TRBD1 matches 7 bases. V shed 5 bases and J 1 base; nucleotides not matched to a gene: 8. CDR1 and CDR2 (germline): LNHNV, YYDKDF (reference sequence). There are 15 residues in the CDR3. The CDR3 sequence is CATSLRQGQSYEQYF. In DNA, the CDR3 is TGTGCCACCAGCCTCCGACAGGGTCAGTCCTACGAGCAGTACTTC.

This chain connects TRBV7-9 to TRBJ1-3; D call uncertain. The CDR3 spans 14 residues. CDR1 SEHNR and CDR2 FQNEAQ come from the germline V gene (reference sequence). Trimming left V 3 bases short and J 0 bases short, with 6 bases between. This chain's CDR3 is CASSFSASGNTIYF. CDR3 sequence (DNA): TGTGCCAGCAGCTTTTCTGCCTCTGGAAACACCATATATTTT. The entire variable domain, with the rest obtained from reference TRBV7-9 and TRBJ1-3, is as follows: DTGVSQNPRHKITKRGQNVTFRCDPISEHNRLYWYRQTLGQGPEFLTYFQNEAQLEKSRLLSDRFSAERPKGSFSTLEIQRTEQGDSAMYLCASSFSASGNTIYFGEGSWLTVV.

The chain couples TRBV28 to TRBJ2-3, with 14 bases fitting TRBD2. In germline, CDR1 is MDHEN, CDR2 SYDVKM. The J segment lost 5 bases and the V segment lost 5 bases, leaving 6 bases of the junction unmatched. The CDR3 covers 16 residues. CDR3 bases: TGTGCCAGCAGTAGGGGACTAGCGGGGGCAAAAGATACGCAGTATTTT. Its translation: CASSRGLAGAKDTQYF.

The V call is TRBV7-2, the J call TRBJ2-5; the match to TRBD2 covers 7 bases. The junction had 8 bases not matched to a gene; V was cut back by 5 bases and J by 5 bases. Germline loops: CDR1 SGHTA, CDR2 FQGNSA. There are 14 residues in the CDR3. The CDR3 sequence: CASSQRTSGETQYF. The DNA of the CDR3 is TGTGCCAGCAGCCAAAGGACTAGTGGGGAGACCCAGTACTTC.

V is TRBV27 and J is TRBJ1-4, with a tentative D call TRBD1 (5 bases). Germline V gives CDR1 MNHEY, CDR2 SMNVEV (reference sequence). Trimming left V 2 bases short and J 5 bases short, with 9 bases between. The CDR3 has 14 amino acids. The CDR3 nucleotides read TGTGCCAGCAGTTTAACTGGGGCAAATGAAAAACTGTTTTTT. Translation: CASSLTGANEKLFF.

This rearrangement joins TRBV18 to TRBJ1-3; TRBD1 matches 7 bases. Per the germline V gene, CDR1 is KGHSH and CDR2 is LQKENI. There are 18 residues in the CDR3. After removal of 3 bases from V and 0 bases from J, the junction contained 11 bases not matched to a gene. CDR3 DNA: TGTGCCAGCTCACCCTTAGGCCCGGGACAGAGCTCTGGAAACACCATATATTTT. Protein sequence: CASSPLGPGQSSGNTIYF.

The chain joins TRBV9 to TRBJ2-2, with 8 nucleotides matching TRBD1. J gave up 4 bases and V 4 bases, and 12 bases lay outside the gene matches. Germline CDR1 SGDLS, CDR2 YYNGEE. The CDR3 is made up of 17 amino acids. CDR3 sequence (DNA): TGTGCCAGCAGCCAGGACAGGGACATCCGTGGCACCGGGGAGCTGTTTTTT. Translated, it gives CASSQDRDIRGTGELFF.

The chain employs TRBV9 and TRBJ2-3; TRBD1 might be the D (6 bases). Trimming removed 5 bases at V and 4 bases at J, with 14 bases between. This CDR3 is built from 14 residues. The germline CDR1 and CDR2 sequences are SGDLS and YYNGEE. The CDR3: CASSVTGLSDTQYF. The CDR3 coding sequence is TGTGCCAGCAGTGTAACAGGGTTGTCAGATACGCAGTATTTT.